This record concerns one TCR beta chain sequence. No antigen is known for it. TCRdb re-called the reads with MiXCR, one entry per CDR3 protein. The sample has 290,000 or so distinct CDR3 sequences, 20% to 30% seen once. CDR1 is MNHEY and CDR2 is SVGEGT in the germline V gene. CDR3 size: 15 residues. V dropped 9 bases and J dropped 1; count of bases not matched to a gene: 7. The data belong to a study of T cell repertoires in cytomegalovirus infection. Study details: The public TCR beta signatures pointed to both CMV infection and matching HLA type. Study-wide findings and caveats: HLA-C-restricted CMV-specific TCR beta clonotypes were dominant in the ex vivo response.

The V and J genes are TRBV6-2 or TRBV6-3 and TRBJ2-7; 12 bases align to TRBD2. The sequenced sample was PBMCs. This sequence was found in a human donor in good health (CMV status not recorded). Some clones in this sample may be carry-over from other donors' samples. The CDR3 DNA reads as TGTGCCAGTACTAGCGGGAGGCAATTTTCCTACGAGCAGTACTTC. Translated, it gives CASTSGRQFSYEQYF.